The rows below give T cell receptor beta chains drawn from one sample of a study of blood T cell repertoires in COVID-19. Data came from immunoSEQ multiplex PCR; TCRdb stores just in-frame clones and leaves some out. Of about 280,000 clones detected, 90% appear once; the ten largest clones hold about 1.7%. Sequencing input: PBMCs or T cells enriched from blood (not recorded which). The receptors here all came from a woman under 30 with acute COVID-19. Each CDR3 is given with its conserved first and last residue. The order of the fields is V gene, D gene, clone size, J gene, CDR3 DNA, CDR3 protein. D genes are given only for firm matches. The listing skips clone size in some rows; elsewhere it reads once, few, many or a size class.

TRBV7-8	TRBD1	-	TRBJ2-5	TGTGCCAGCAGCCCCCCCGGGACAGGGTTAAATAGCGGGTTGGCTGCCGGCCGCCAAGAGACCCAGTACTTC	CASSPPGTGLNSGLAAGRQETQYF
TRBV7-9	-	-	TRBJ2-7	TGTGCCAGCAGCTTCGGTACCTACGAGCAGTACTTC	CASSFGTYEQYF
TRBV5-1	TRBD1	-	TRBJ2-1	TGCGCCAGCAGCTTGGAGTTGGGACAGGGTGGTAATGAGCAGTTCTTC	CASSLELGQGGNEQFF
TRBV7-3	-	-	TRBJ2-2	TGTGCCAGCAGCAAACAGACGAACACCGGGGAGCTGTTTTTT	CASSKQTNTGELFF
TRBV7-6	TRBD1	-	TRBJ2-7	TGTGCCAGCAGCCCCGGGACAGGGAAGGCCTACGAGCAGTACTTC	CASSPGTGKAYEQYF
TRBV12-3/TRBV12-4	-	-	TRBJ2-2	TGTGCCAGTAAGAGGTCAACCACCGGGGAGCTGTTTTTT	CASKRSTTGELFF
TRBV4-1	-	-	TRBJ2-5	TGCGCCAGCAGCCTGATAGTACACCTAGCGCAAGAGACCCAGTACTTC	CASSLIVHLAQETQYF
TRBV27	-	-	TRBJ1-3	TGTGCCAGCAGTTTAGTCGGGAGTCCCGGAAACACCATATATTTT	CASSLVGSPGNTIYF
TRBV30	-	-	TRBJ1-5	TGTGCCTGGAGTGTCGCCCCCGAGGGTCAGCCCCAGCATTTT	CAWSVAPEGQPQHF
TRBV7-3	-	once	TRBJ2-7	TGTGCCAGCAGCCCCCGATCGGGATACGAGCAGTACTTC	CASSPRSGYEQYF
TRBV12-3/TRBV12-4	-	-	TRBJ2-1	TGTGCCAGCAGTTTCGTAGCAAATGAGCAGTTCTTC	CASSFVANEQFF
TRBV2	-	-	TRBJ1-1	TGTGCCAGCCGAGGGGGATGGACAGACAACACTGAAGCTTTCTTT	CASRGGWTDNTEAFF
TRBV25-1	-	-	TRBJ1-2	TGTGCCAGCAGTGAAGACAGGACAGAGTCAATCTATGGCTACACCTTC	CASSEDRTESIYGYTF
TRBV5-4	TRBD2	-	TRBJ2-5	TGTGCCAGCAGCACAACTAGCGGGAGTTATCAAGAGACCCAGTACTTC	CASSTTSGSYQETQYF
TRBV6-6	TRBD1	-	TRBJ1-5	TGTGCCAGCAGCCGACGGGACAGGGCCTCTTACGGCAATCAGCCCCAGCATTTT	CASSRRDRASYGNQPQHF
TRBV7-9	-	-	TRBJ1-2	TGTGCCAGCAGCCCCACAAGTAACTATGGCTACACCTTC	CASSPTSNYGYTF
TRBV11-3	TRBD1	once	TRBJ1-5	TGTGCCAGCAGCTCCTACAGGGGGCCCGCGTATCAGCCCCAGCATTTT	CASSSYRGPAYQPQHF
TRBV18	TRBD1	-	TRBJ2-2	TGTGCCAGCTCACCGTCAGACAGGGAAGGTTCCGGGGAGCTGTTTTTT	CASSPSDREGSGELFF
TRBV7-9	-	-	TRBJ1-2	TGTGCCAGCAGCCGACGTGCGGGGTATGGCTACACCTTC	CASSRRAGYGYTF
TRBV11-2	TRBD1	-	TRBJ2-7	TGTGCCAGCAGCTCGACAGGGGGCGACGAGCAGTACTTC	CASSSTGGDEQYF
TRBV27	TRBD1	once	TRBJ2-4	TGTGCCAGCAGTCCCCAGACAGGGTGGTACATTCAGTACTTC	CASSPQTGWYIQYF
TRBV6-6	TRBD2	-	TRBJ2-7	TGTGCCAGCAGTCCTAGCGGGACTTGGGAGGGGTACTTC	CASSPSGTWEGYF
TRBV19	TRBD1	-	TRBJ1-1	TGTGCCAGTAGTATAGTAGGGACAGCCCCGAGAACTGAAGCTTTCTTT	CASSIVGTAPRTEAFF
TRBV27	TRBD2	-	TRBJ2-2	TGTGCCAGCAGTCCGCCTCGGAAAGCGGGGGTCCGGGAGCTGTTTTTT	CASSPPRKAGVRELFF
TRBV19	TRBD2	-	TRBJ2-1	TGTGCCAGTAGTATTTCTAGCGGGAGCATTGATGAGCAGTTCTTC	CASSISSGSIDEQFF
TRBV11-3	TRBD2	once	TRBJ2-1	TGTGCCAGCAGCGACCGGACTAGCTCCAACAATGAGCAGTTCTTC	CASSDRTSSNNEQFF
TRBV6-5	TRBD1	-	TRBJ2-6	TGTGCCAGCAGTTACCCGGGACAGACTGGGGCCAACGTCCTGACTTTC	CASSYPGQTGANVLTF
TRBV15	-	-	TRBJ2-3	TGTGCCACCAGCAGAGAGGGGGGGGCCCCAGATACGCAGTATTTT	CATSREGGAPDTQYF
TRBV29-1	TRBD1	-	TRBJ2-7	TGCAGCGTTGTAAGGGACAGGGGGCTAGGTGAGCAGTACTTC	CSVVRDRGLGEQYF
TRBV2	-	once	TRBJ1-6	TGTGCCAGCAGTTATCTGAACGAGAATTCACCCCTCCACTTT	CASSYLNENSPLHF
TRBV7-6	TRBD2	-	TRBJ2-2	TGTGCCAGCAGCTTAAGGGTAGCGGGAGCGGCCGGGGAGCTGTTTTTT	CASSLRVAGAAGELFF
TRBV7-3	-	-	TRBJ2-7	TGTGCCAGCAGCTTAAAAAGGGGGAGCGAGCAGTACTTC	CASSLKRGSEQYF
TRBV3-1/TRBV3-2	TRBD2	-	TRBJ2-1	TGTGCCAGCAGCCTACCCGGGACTAGCGGGGCGGATGAGCAGTTCTTC	CASSLPGTSGADEQFF
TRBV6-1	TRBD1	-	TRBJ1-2	TGTGCCAGCAGTGAGGGGGGGGACAGGGAACTGATTTATGGCTACACCTTC	CASSEGGDRELIYGYTF
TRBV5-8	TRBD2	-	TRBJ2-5	TGTGTTACCGGACTAGCGGGAGGCCAAGAGACCCAGTACTTC	CVTGLAGGQETQYF
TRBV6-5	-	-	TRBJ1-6	TGTGCCAGCAGTTTACAGGGAATTAATTCACCCCTCCACTTT	CASSLQGINSPLHF
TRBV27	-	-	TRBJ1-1	TGTGCCAGCAGTGTAGGGGTCGCGAACACTGAAGCTTTCTTT	CASSVGVANTEAFF
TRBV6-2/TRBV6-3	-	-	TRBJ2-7	TGTGCCAGCAGTCTACAGGGTGAGGGCTACGAGCAGTACTTC	CASSLQGEGYEQYF
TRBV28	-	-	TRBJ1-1	TGTGCCAGCAGTCGTATGAACACTGAAGCTTTCTTT	CASSRMNTEAFF